The source of this T cell receptor beta chain is a study of shared clonotypes between healthy human individuals. About the research overall: Ranging from 18 to 49 in age, donors were two women and a few men. Per donor, three plates held CD4 naive cells, three held CD4 memory, two held CD8 naive and one held CD8 memory.

Measured with immunoSEQ multiplex PCR; TCRdb has only the in-frame clones, and not every one. The sample has about 530,000 clones, 96% seen once. Per the germline V gene, CDR1 is SGHRS and CDR2 is YFSETQ. This CDR3 has 15 residues. Germline trimming cut 0 bases from V and 4 bases from J; bases unmatched to any gene: 6. This TCR came from a woman aged 25 to 39 in good health. This chain joins TRBV5-1 and TRBJ2-7; 8 positions agree with TRBD1. Sequenced input: naive CD4+ T cells sorted from blood. Noted subset: CD45RA+ positively selected. The CDR3 nucleotides are TGCGCCAGCAGCTTGGGTGGGACAGGACAATACGAGCAGTACTTC. Encoded protein: CASSLGGTGQYEQYF.